This T cell receptor beta chain was retrieved from a study of vaccination and CD4 T cells after COVID-19. The Oncomine TCR Beta short-read assay sequenced DNA from cultured CD4+ T cells. TCRdb redid the calling of the PCR reads with MiXCR, one entry per CDR3 protein. Seen here are 9,500 to 15,000 distinct CDR3 sequences, 60% observed once, and the top ten hold approximately 22%. Per the germline V gene, CDR1 is SGHNT and CDR2 is YYREEE (reference sequence). The CDR3 length is 13 residues. V gave up 5 bases and J gave up 5 bases; unmatched junction bases: 6. Treatment meaning: roughly 10-day PBMC culture with coronavirus spike peptide pools or control peptides (ViraFEST assay). Dates of positive PCR ran from March to December 2020, before US Alpha, Beta and Delta variants. A remark on this clonotype: The antigen is undetermined.

The origin of this receptor is a human donor who had recovered from COVID-19. The V and J genes are TRBV5-4 and TRBJ2-5; 7 nucleotides agree with TRBD2. The sequenced sample consisted of CD4+ T cells from blood, cultured in vitro. CDR3 nucleotides: TGTGCCAGCAGAGGGAGGGTAGAGGAGACCCAGTACTTC. Protein: CASRGRVEETQYF.